This T cell receptor (beta chain) was sequenced for a study of cytomegalovirus exposure and HLA in healthy donors (dated by TCRdb to between 2016 and 2019). Looking at the study overall: An earlier analysis of some 500 of the donors reported 250 to 300 Gb of sequence data and around 120 million unique TCR beta sequences from about 179 million T cells. Across around 400 genotyped donors of the cohort, an average of about 220,000 unique TCR beta nucleotide sequences per donor were sequenced, and approximately 17% of those sequences were non-productive. Roughly five DR-DQ haplotypes were handled as single units for association and clustering because linkage in the cohort was strong. The study profiled the T cell repertoires of 666 subjects by immunosequencing and related them to cytomegalovirus serostatus. In the later analysis, no new phenotypic data were used to find candidate immune exposures; instead, reliance was placed on TCR beta sequences and their occurrence across donors. Every discovery cohort repertoire had been produced on one sequencing platform. The study combined high-throughput TCR immunosequencing, statistical association of individual TCRs with disease status, and machine learning to predict cytomegalovirus infection status. The number of typed donors differed by locus: roughly 629-640 for A, B, C, DRB1 and DQB1; about 520 for DQA1; 600 to 610 for DPA1; and 400 to 480 for DPB1. Of the 398 genotyped donors, over 65% fell in the genetic ancestry cluster associated with self-reported Caucasian donors. Donor age, sex, ethnicity and CMV serostatus were compiled alongside the repertoire data. The aim of the study was to test whether cataloging public T cell receptors could identify signatures of past pathogen exposure. To study patterns of TCR occurrence, a later analysis re-analyzed previously published TCR beta repertoires from hundreds of donors and added high-resolution HLA genotyping. An early release covering around 630 HLA-typed donors comprised approximately 290 gigabases of sequencing data and about 90 million unique TCR sequences. HLA typing covered class I and class II loci at four-digit resolution. In an earlier analysis of a few hundred of the donors, high-throughput TCR beta sequencing was used to judge whether each TCR beta V gene segment behaved as functional or pseudogenic. Besides the first cohort of 666 subjects, a separate validation cohort made up of some 110 different subjects was used. A later genetic analysis took genome-wide SNP genotypes for about 55% of the roughly 670 donors and used that subset as a discovery cohort. The paper's findings and limits, for the study overall: The 87-base-pair reads could not distinguish some IMGT-functional V segments, including TRBV6-2 and TRBV6-3, so those segments were excluded. The authors suggested that the approach could potentially be generalized to other disease states and immunological phenotypes. Sequencing depth was assumed to be roughly uniform across donors in the presence/absence analyses, though that assumption may not hold. The classifier was reported to diagnose cytomegalovirus status with high specificity and sensitivity in both the original cohort and the validation cohort. According to a later genetic analysis, donors in an Asian-associated ancestry cluster had fewer N-insertions in productive TCRs than the roughly 670-donor mean. A further reported finding was that TCR beta sequences accurately predicted the HLA-A and HLA-B alleles for most subjects in the first cohort. This cohort had only TCR beta chains sequenced, and the lack of alpha or paired-chain data limited which features could be detected. Three of the identified cytomegalovirus-associated TCR beta chains were confirmed in vitro to be specific for cytomegalovirus antigens. According to a later analysis, TCR association rates differed among HLA loci, with DRB1 alleles showing the most associated TCRs and HLA-C alleles showing the fewest. Because HLA typing was unavailable for some donors at each locus, only the typed subset was used in association tests. Assigning TCR associations to individual alleles was difficult when HLA alleles, especially DR and DQ, strongly co-occurred. Because counts were too low, 15 or so rarely observed V segments, including chromosome 9 orphons, were excluded from the earlier analysis of about 500 of the donors. In an earlier analysis of fewer than 700 of the donors, most TCR beta V segments appeared in productive rearrangements about 90% or about 30% of the time, broadly matching IMGT annotations. V-gene and J-gene trimming of TCR beta chains was associated with a missense DCLRE1C variant in a later genetic analysis, and the association was replicated in an independent cohort. The study gave a list of under 200 TCR beta chains associated with cytomegalovirus. Immune exposure information for the cohort was limited to CMV serostatus. At a false discovery rate of 0.05, a later analysis linked under 20,000 TCR beta sequences to specific HLA alleles. A cluster of highly shared sequence variants was judged likely to be a technical artifact of the sequencing pipeline. Most CMV-associated TCR beta chains appeared to be HLA-restricted in a later analysis, and the HLA associations seemed to be driven largely by CMV exposure. A later analysis reported that several top co-occurrence clusters appeared linked to parvovirus B19, influenza, CMV and Epstein-Barr virus. A later analysis found that HLA-associated TCR beta chains were more clonally expanded and had lower generation probabilities than equally common non-associated chains. Across donors, most TCR sequences were observed very rarely, whereas some public TCRs were present in many individuals. Linkage disequilibrium might explain the correlated functional status among segregating V segments, but an unknown experimental factor could not be ruled out.

The method was the immunoSEQ multiplex PCR assay. A mixture of 60 forward primers for TCR Vbeta segments and 13 reverse primers for TCR Jbeta segments was used in the multiplex PCR. Amplification of the CDR3 region of rearranged TCR beta genes was performed with a multiplex PCR assay on genomic DNA. Amplified TCR beta libraries were sequenced as 87-base-pair reads on the Illumina HiSeq System. On the authors' methods: In a later analysis, roughly 80 million unique TCR beta chains were counted across the approximately 620 repertoires, and roughly 9.9 million of these chains were shared by at least two donors. Raw reads were error-corrected and collapsed into unique sequences with a nearest-neighbor algorithm that merged closely related sequences to remove PCR and sequencing errors. CDR3 sequences were aligned to IMGT reference sequences to assign V, D and J gene segments. Each retained sequence needed at least a six-nucleotide match to both a V gene segment and a J gene segment. A rearrangement counted as productive if the CDR3 had no stop codons and remained in frame with V and J, and every other rearrangement counted as non-productive. Following IMGT convention, CDR3 was defined as the stretch from the second conserved V-encoded cysteine to the conserved J-encoded phenylalanine. In an earlier analysis of around 540 of the donors, sequences lacking an unambiguous match to a single V gene segment were excluded. In an earlier analysis of some 590 of the donors, a V segment was called functional when productive rearrangements were above 56.7%, and segregating when the standard deviation between donors exceeded 5%. A statistical classification framework was built to diagnose cytomegalovirus status from the catalog of TCR beta chain sequences. In a later analysis, V and J genes were assigned by comparing TCR nucleotide sequences against IMGT/GENE-DB human TR gene sequences. Using the TCRdist pipeline, a later analysis assigned CDR3 sequences along with most-parsimonious VDJ recombination scenarios. A later analysis defined each TCR beta chain by its CDR3 amino acid sequence plus V-gene family, and excluded reads lacking a unique V-gene family. To address suspected cross-contamination and a sequencing artifact, a later analysis removed around 600 highly shared, low-generation-probability nucleotide sequences. For each public chain, a later analysis derived a clonal expansion index from normalized ranks of inferred template counts within each repertoire. In a later analysis, generation probabilities were computed with a VDJ recombination model fitted to out-of-frame rearrangements, and the resulting probabilities were checked against IGoR. Hypergeometric tests were used in a later analysis to score TCR-TCR, TCR-HLA and TCR-CMV co-occurrence, with a repertoire-size bias correction applied to the TCR pairs. A later analysis estimated false discovery rates by permuting HLA or CMV assignments 20 times. In a later analysis, co-occurring TCRs were grouped using DBSCAN, and TCRdist sequence similarity was added for clustering within HLA-allele-positive subsets. For co-occurrence clustering, repertoires with fewer than 30,000 or more than 120,000 public chains were excluded, along with four or five repertoires with anomalous nucleotide sharing. TCRdb mirrors the immuneACCESS table, restricted to in-frame sequences. Some clones are absent from its copies; in checked studies, under half trace to an unresolved V gene, and the reason for the others is unknown. The V and J calls and clone size come from that table; D and trimming were worked out from the DNA. The sample table records about 120,000 clones; about four fifths of these occur just once. The ten largest make up 7.5% to 10% of the sample.

As for this clone: The target of this receptor is not known. Base qualities are missing; no much larger clone stands one base away. The same CDR3 arises from other DNA sequences in this sample as well.

CDR1 and CDR2, per the germline V gene, are SGHRS and YFSETQ. V is cut back by 0 bases and J by 4 bases, with 6 bases in the junction unmatched. CDR3 length: 16 amino acids, cysteine to phenylalanine. This entry keeps only the CDR3 DNA: 48 bases, framed from base 1. The cohort was made up of roughly 670 healthy bone marrow donors. At the time of sampling, every cohort member was nominally healthy, though immune exposures that went unrecorded were likely present. The donor was CMV seropositive and was included in the group of about 290 seropositive cohort members. A peripheral blood sample was provided by each donor, and peripheral blood mononuclear cells were used for TCR beta sequencing. Genomic DNA was extracted from the blood cell samples with the Qiagen DNeasy Blood Extraction Kit.

This sequence was found in a female donor in good health and CMV-seropositive. This sequence uses TRBV5-1 and TRBJ1-3, with 8 bases aligning to TRBD1. The sequenced sample was PBMCs. The nucleotides are TGCGCCAGCAGCTTGGCCGGGACAGGTTTCGGAAACACCATATATTTT. Its protein reads: CASSLAGTGFGNTIYF.